A single sample is the source of the 25 T cell receptor beta chains below, sequenced in a study of early T cells in non-severe SARS-CoV-2 infection. One entry per CDR3 protein results from TCRdb running MiXCR on the 5' RACE reads. The repertoire has 65,000 to 75,000 distinct CDR3 sequences, approximately 13% of them found once; the top ten carry approximately 5.2%. The sample taken for sequencing was whole blood. These receptors all stem from an adult who was a healthcare worker with PCR-confirmed SARS-CoV-2 infection or an uninfected control (not recorded which).

The chain has TRBV7-9 and TRBJ2-1, with D unresolved. The CDR3 runs to 14 residues. V lost 4 bases and J lost 5, with 12 bases in between. Germline V lookup: CDR1 SEHNR, CDR2 FQNEAQ (reference sequence). The CDR3 sequence is CASSSSRYDNEQFF. In DNA, the CDR3 is TGTGCCAGCAGCTCTTCCAGGTACGACAATGAGCAGTTCTTC.

This clonotype was detected many times. The chain employs TRBV7-2 and TRBJ2-2; D is unclear. CDR1 is SGHTA, CDR2 FQGNSA, per germline. V lost 1 base and J 5 bases, leaving 8 bases between the germline ends. The CDR3 has 14 residues. CDR3 nucleotide sequence: TGTGCCAGCAGCTTAGGACGCCCAACCGGGGAGCTGTTTTTT. Amino acid sequence: CASSLGRPTGELFF.

This clonotype came up a few times. The chain uses TRBV11-3 and TRBJ2-1; 7 positions match TRBD2. The CDR3 covers 16 residues. The V and J ends lost 3 bases and 5 bases, in that order; junction bases with no gene match: 10. Germline V gene lookup returns CDR1 SGHNT and CDR2 YENEEA. The CDR3 DNA reads TGTGCCAGCAGCTTTGAAGCGGGATTGGGGAACAATGAGCAGTTCTTC. As protein: CASSFEAGLGNNEQFF. Full variable domain (outside the CDR3, taken from reference TRBV11-3 and TRBJ2-1): EAGVVQSPRYKIIEKKQPVAFWCNPISGHNTLYWYLQNLGQGPELLIRYENEEAVDDSQLPKDRFSAERLKGVDSTLKIQPAELGDSAVYLCASSFEAGLGNNEQFFGPGTRLTVL.

This clonotype has ten or more counts. The chain recombines TRBV29-1 with TRBJ1-2; D is unresolved. Germline values: CDR1 SQVTM, CDR2 ANQGSEA. V gave up 3 bases and J gave up 3 bases, with 8 bases separating them. This CDR3 spans 12 amino acids. CDR3 bases: TGCAGCGTTGACAGACGCGACTATGGCTACACCTTC. It yields the protein CSVDRRDYGYTF.

In its sample, this clonotype was seen many times. The chain joins TRBV5-5 to TRBJ2-2; D remains unclear. The ends were cut back, 1 base at V and 0 bases at J, with 7 bases in the middle. Per germline, CDR1 SGHKS and CDR2 YYEKEE (reference sequence). There are 15 residues in the CDR3. Written as DNA, the CDR3 is TGTGCCAGCAGCTTGAACAGACCGAACACCGGGGAGCTGTTTTTT. Translating it yields CASSLNRPNTGELFF.

This clonotype was seen ten or more times. V gene TRBV29-1 combines with J gene TRBJ2-7; TRBD1 might be the D (5 bases). The CDR3 is 11 residues long. V was trimmed by 5 bases and J by 1 base, leaving 6 bases between them. CDR1 and CDR2 (germline): SQVTM, ANQGSEA. CDR3: CSVQGSYEQYF. As DNA, the CDR3 is TGCAGCGTTCAGGGATCCTACGAGCAGTACTTC.

This clonotype was seen ten or more times. The rearrangement joins TRBV4-3 to TRBJ1-2; 11 bases align to TRBD1. Per the germline V gene, CDR1 is LGHNA and CDR2 is YSLEER. J was trimmed by 4 bases and V by 1 base; bases with no gene match: 5. CDR3 size: 16 residues. The CDR3 loop is CASSQAPGTGGYGYTF. For the CDR3, the DNA is TGCGCCAGCAGCCAAGCTCCCGGGACAGGGGGCTATGGCTACACCTTC.

This clonotype has a handful of counts. This chain uses TRBV3-1 with TRBJ2-7, with D possibly being TRBD1 (5 bases). The CDR3 loop spans 13 amino acids. In germline, CDR1 is LGHDT, CDR2 YNNKEL (reference sequence). Deletions cut 1 base from V and 6 bases from J, with 10 bases between. CDR3 region: CASSQGPRVEQYF. CDR3 nucleotides: TGTGCCAGCAGCCAAGGACCCAGGGTCGAGCAGTACTTC.

CDR3 amino acids: CASSFTGDGEAFF. In DNA form, the CDR3 reads TGTGCCAGCAGTTTCACAGGTGATGGGGAAGCTTTCTTT. The chain has TRBV12-3 or TRBV12-4 and TRBJ1-1, with D perhaps matching TRBD1 (5 bases). Deletions cut 3 bases from V and 8 bases from J, with 13 bases between. The CDR3 sequence is 13 residues long.

The sample holds a few counts of this clonotype. V is TRBV12-3 or TRBV12-4 and J is TRBJ2-7; D ambiguous. Trimming cost V 5 bases and J 7 bases, with 12 bases left between them. CDR3 size: 12 residues. CDR3: CASSRFSWEQYF. The CDR3 nucleotides are TGTGCCAGCAGTCGATTCTCCTGGGAGCAGTACTTC.

A few counts support this clonotype. The chain employs TRBV28 and TRBJ2-3, with D tentatively TRBD2 (6 bases). CDR3 length: 14 residues. Germline V gene sequence: CDR1 MDHEN, CDR2 SYDVKM. The V and J ends lost 3 bases and 3 bases respectively, with 10 bases between them. The CDR3 here is CASSLEGPTDTQYF. CDR3 sequence (DNA): TGTGCCAGCAGTTTGGAGGGACCGACAGATACGCAGTATTTT.

This clonotype occurred many times. The chain has TRBV29-1 and TRBJ1-4; 9 bases are a match to TRBD1. Per germline, CDR1 SQVTM and CDR2 ANQGSEA. The trim removed 1 base at V and 8 bases at J, leaving 8 bases unmatched. The CDR3 contains 15 residues. This chain's CDR3 is CSVEVTGGEGEKLFF. As DNA, the CDR3 is TGCAGCGTTGAAGTTACAGGGGGCGAAGGCGAAAAACTGTTTTTT.

This chain joins TRBV5-1 and TRBJ2-7, with D hard to call. Per the germline V gene, CDR1 is SGHRS and CDR2 is YFSETQ. Trimming pared 0 bases from V and 3 bases from J, leaving 7 bases between. The CDR3 is 13 amino acids. Here the CDR3 DNA reads TGCGCCAGCAGCTTGGTGGATTACTACGAGCAGTACTTC. Translation: CASSLVDYYEQYF.

This clonotype was recorded at least ten times. The chain joins TRBV19 to TRBJ1-2, with no clear D. The germline V gene has CDR1 LNHDA and CDR2 SQIVND (reference sequence). Trimming pared 1 base from V and 6 bases from J, leaving 18 bases between. The CDR3 length is 16 residues. The CDR3 bases are TGTGCCAGTAGTATAGTAAGGTTCGCGGCTTCCCATGGCTACACCTTC. It is translated as CASSIVRFAASHGYTF.

V gene TRBV29-1 combines with J gene TRBJ2-1, with D unresolved. V was shortened by 1 base and J by 10 bases, with 20 bases between the two germline ends. CDR3 length: 15 amino acids. Germline V gives CDR1 SQVTM, CDR2 ANQGSEA. This CDR3 is CSVEGTAAAYGEQFF. Written as DNA, the CDR3 is TGCAGCGTTGAAGGCACCGCAGCAGCGTACGGAGAGCAGTTCTTC.

This clonotype was seen at least ten times. The junction departs from germline at one end; a sequencing error may be responsible. CDR3 DNA: TGTGCTAGCAGCAACAACCTTAATGAAAAACTGTTTTTT. This codes for CASSNNLNEKLFF. V gene TRBV7-7 combines with J gene TRBJ1-4; D gene ambiguous. This CDR3 comprises 13 residues. The germline V gene has CDR1 SSHAT and CDR2 FNYEAQ (reference sequence).

This clonotype was observed at least ten times. V is TRBV20-1 and J is TRBJ2-3; 8 bases line up with TRBD2. This CDR3 is built from 15 residues. V shed 4 bases and J 1 base; nucleotides not matched to a gene: 7. Germline values: CDR1 DFQATT, CDR2 SNEGSKA (reference sequence). In DNA, the CDR3 is TGCAGTGCTACCAGCCCGACTAGCGGCACAGATACGCAGTATTTT. Translating it yields CSATSPTSGTDTQYF.

This clonotype was found a few times. The chain employs TRBV11-2 and TRBJ2-3; the match to TRBD2 covers 8 bases. With V trimmed by 5 bases and J by 1 base, 8 bases remained unmatched. Germline CDR1 SGHAT, CDR2 FQNNGV. This CDR3 region has 16 residues. The CDR3 nucleotides read TGTGCCAGCAGCCCCAGAGCGGGAGTGGGCACAGATACGCAGTATTTT. Translation gives CASSPRAGVGTDTQYF.

The chain links TRBV5-4 to TRBJ2-1; 7 bases agree with TRBD1. This CDR3 is 16 amino acids long. Unmatched junction bases numbered 6, after V lost 0 bases and J lost 3 bases. CDR1 is SGHNT and CDR2 is YYREEE in the germline V gene (reference sequence). The DNA of the CDR3 is TGTGCCAGCAGCTTGGTAGGGGGCCCTCTCTACAATGAGCAGTTCTTC. It translates to CASSLVGGPLYNEQFF.

This clonotype has ten or more counts. J is TRBJ2-1 and V is TRBV28; 11 bases align to TRBD2. The length of the CDR3 is 17 residues. J lost 7 bases, V lost 4 bases, and 12 bases had no gene match. Germline CDR1 is MDHEN and CDR2 is SYDVKM. CDR3 sequence (DNA): TGTGCCAGCAGTTCTAGACTAGCGGGGTTCTCTATGAATGAGCAGTTCTTC. Translated, it gives CASSSRLAGFSMNEQFF.

This clonotype occurred a few times. The chain recombines TRBV9 with TRBJ2-7; TRBD2 matches at 11 bases. CDR3 length: 15 residues. Germline V gene data show CDR1 as SGDLS and CDR2 as YYNGEE. Trimming at V came to 5 bases and at J to 4 bases, leaving 8 bases not matched to a gene. CDR3 nucleotides: TGTGCCAGCAGTCGAACTAGCGGGAGTGGGTACGAGCAGTACTTC. Translating it yields CASSRTSGSGYEQYF. The full variable domain, with the rest looked up from reference TRBV9 and TRBJ2-7, is DSGVTQTPKHLITATGQRVTLRCSPRSGDLSVYWYQQSLDQGLQFLIQYYNGEERAKGNILERFSAQQFPDLHSELNLSSLELGDSALYFCASSRTSGSGYEQYFGPGTRLTVT.

This clonotype was detected ten times or more. V usage is TRBV24-1 and J usage is TRBJ2-7, with 9 bases matching TRBD1. This CDR3 region has 15 residues. The germline V gene has CDR1 KGHDR and CDR2 SFDVKD. Trimming took 5 bases from V and 4 from J; bases not matched to a gene: 8. CDR3 region: CATSAPDRGQYEQYF. CDR3 DNA sequence: TGTGCCACCAGTGCCCCGGACAGGGGACAGTACGAGCAGTACTTC.

The J gene is TRBJ2-1, the V gene TRBV4-1; perhaps TRBD2 as D (6 bases). CDR1 is MGHRA, CDR2 YSYEKL, per germline. This CDR3 is built from 15 residues. Trimming removed 0 bases from V and 4 bases from J, with 10 bases in between. The CDR3 DNA is TGCGCCAGCAGCCAAGAAATAGCGGAGTACAATGAGCAGTTCTTC. Its protein product is CASSQEIAEYNEQFF.

This clonotype was counted many times. The rearrangement uses TRBV5-1 and TRBJ2-2; D is uncertain. The length of the CDR3 is 14 residues. Trimming removed 5 bases at V and 2 bases at J, with 10 bases between. The V gene's germline CDR1 is SGHRS and CDR2 YFSETQ. CDR3 in DNA: TGCGCCAGCAGGGTACGGCTTAACACCGGGGAGCTGTTTTTT. This codes for CASRVRLNTGELFF.

This clonotype was picked up many times. The chain couples TRBV6-2 or TRBV6-3 to TRBJ2-1; D remains unclear. Germline V CDR1 and CDR2: MNHEY, SVGEGT. Between the trimmed V and J ends, which lost 2 bases and 5 bases, there was a span of 7 bases. The length of the CDR3 is 13 residues. The CDR3 loop is CASSYQQNNEQFF. CDR3 DNA: TGTGCCAGCAGTTACCAGCAGAACAATGAGCAGTTCTTC.